These T cell receptor beta chains were read from a single sample in a study of early T cells in non-severe SARS-CoV-2 infection. MiXCR, run by TCRdb on the 5' RACE reads, gives a single entry per CDR3 protein. The table shows fewer than 80,000 distinct CDR3 sequences, with about 9% occurring only once. The material sequenced was whole blood. These receptors came from an adult who was a healthcare worker with PCR-confirmed SARS-CoV-2 infection or an uninfected control (not recorded which). CDR3s include the opening cysteine and the closing phenylalanine or tryptophan. The order of the fields is V gene, J gene, D gene, clone size, CDR3 length, CDR3 protein, CDR3 DNA. A D gene is named only where the DNA matches it firmly. Part of the rows lack a size; the others show once, few, many or a class for expanded clones.

TRBV5-6	TRBJ2-6	-	-	16	CASSFIGAAGANVLTF	TGTGCCAGCAGCTTCATTGGGGCGGCTGGGGCCAACGTCCTGACTTTC
TRBV6-5	TRBJ2-1	TRBD1	many	16	CASSSIPGQVDFEQFF	TGTGCCAGCAGTTCTATCCCGGGACAGGTGGATTTTGAGCAGTTCTTC
TRBV15	TRBJ2-7	-	few	13	CATSSAGTREQYF	TGTGCCACCAGCAGTGCCGGGACCAGGGAGCAGTACTTC
TRBV3-1	TRBJ1-1	-	few	12	CASSQDSGGAFF	TGTGCCAGCAGCCAAGACTCGGGGGGAGCTTTCTTT
TRBV29-1	TRBJ2-7	TRBD1	medium-sized	13	CSARPTGGYEQYF	TGCAGCGCCAGACCCACAGGGGGCTACGAGCAGTACTTC
TRBV4-3	TRBJ2-3	TRBD2	-	15	CASSQDPSGNRAQYF	TGCGCCAGCAGCCAAGATCCTAGCGGGAACCGGGCGCAGTATTTT
TRBV4-1	TRBJ2-7	-	few	17	CASSPGGHRLGGYEQYF	TGCGCCAGCAGCCCCGGGGGCCACAGGTTAGGGGGTTACGAGCAGTACTTC
TRBV20-1	TRBJ2-3	-	few	11	CSDSRTDTQYF	TGCAGTGATAGTAGAACAGATACGCAGTATTTT
TRBV6-2/TRBV6-3	TRBJ1-1	-	few	13	CASSWTLNTEAFF	TGTGCCAGCAGTTGGACACTCAACACTGAAGCTTTCTTT
TRBV7-2	TRBJ1-2	-	-	14	CASSPFRDKDGYTF	TGTGCCAGCAGCCCATTCCGGGACAAGGATGGCTACACCTTC
TRBV19	TRBJ1-2	-	many	15	CASSKRQAATSGYTF	TGTGCCAGTAGTAAACGACAGGCGGCAACTTCTGGCTACACCTTC
TRBV7-9	TRBJ2-7	-	-	11	CASAMSDEQYF	TGTGCCAGCGCTATGAGCGACGAGCAGTACTTC
TRBV9	TRBJ2-1	TRBD2	few	14	CASSPPTSGPAQFF	TGTGCCAGCAGCCCACCGACTAGCGGACCCGCGCAGTTCTTC
TRBV7-6	TRBJ2-5	-	many	14	CASSPRMGPETQYF	TGTGCCAGCAGCCCCCGAATGGGGCCAGAGACCCAGTACTTC
TRBV7-3	TRBJ2-3	TRBD2	many	13	CASSFSGTDTQYF	TGTGCCAGCAGCTTTAGCGGGACAGATACGCAGTATTTT
TRBV7-8	TRBJ2-2	-	many	12	CASRYEGGELFF	TGTGCCAGCAGATACGAGGGCGGGGAGCTGTTTTTT
TRBV15	TRBJ2-2	-	few	14	CATSRDRGAGELFF	TGTGCCACCAGCAGAGATAGGGGCGCCGGGGAGCTGTTTTTT
TRBV3-1	TRBJ1-2	-	many	14	CASSFGATTHGYTF	TGTGCCAGCAGCTTCGGGGCAACGACCCATGGCTACACCTTC
TRBV7-2	TRBJ1-1	-	-	11	CASSPFGEAFF	TGTGCCAGCAGCCCCTTTGGTGAAGCTTTCTTT
TRBV7-2	TRBJ1-5	-	many	13	CASSLRGTQPQHF	TGTGCCAGCAGCTTAAGGGGAACTCAGCCCCAGCATTTT
TRBV7-8	TRBJ2-3	TRBD1	-	13	CASSILGGGTQYF	TGTGCCAGCAGCATCCTAGGGGGCGGTACGCAGTATTTT
TRBV11-2	TRBJ1-2	-	-	16	CASSLDLVGTNYGYTF	TGTGCCAGCAGCTTAGATCTGGTCGGTACTAACTATGGCTACACCTTC
TRBV7-9	TRBJ1-1	-	few	13	CASSFGMNTEAFF	TGTGCCAGCAGCTTCGGGATGAACACTGAAGCTTTCTTT
TRBV10-3	TRBJ2-3	-	many	13	CAIRASHTDTQYF	TGTGCCATCAGGGCTAGCCACACAGATACGCAGTATTTT
TRBV6-5	TRBJ2-1	TRBD2	-	17	CASSYSIGLAGRNEQFF	TGTGCCAGCAGTTACTCGATCGGACTAGCGGGACGCAATGAGCAGTTCTTC
TRBV20-1	TRBJ2-7	-	few	15	CSARVSEYSSYEQYF	TGCAGTGCTAGAGTTAGCGAATATAGCTCCTACGAGCAGTACTTC
TRBV2	TRBJ2-7	-	-	12	CASSVVSYEQYF	TGTGCCAGCAGTGTTGTTAGCTACGAGCAGTACTTC
TRBV7-2	TRBJ2-2	TRBD1	-	14	CASSSGQGTGELFF	TGTGCCAGCAGCTCGGGACAGGGGACCGGGGAGCTGTTTTTT
TRBV7-8	TRBJ1-2	-	-	14	CASSLATGNYGYTF	TGTGCCAGCAGCTTAGCGACGGGGAACTATGGCTACACCTTC
TRBV19	TRBJ1-1	-	many	17	CASNYKGTAIMNTEAFF	TGTGCCAGTAATTATAAGGGAACAGCAATCATGAACACTGAAGCTTTCTTT
TRBV3-1	TRBJ1-2	-	many	15	CASSPSLQKGGGYTF	TGTGCCAGCAGCCCCTCATTACAAAAGGGCGGCGGCTACACCTTC
TRBV7-6	TRBJ2-1	TRBD2	few	15	CASSLSGTSGGRQFF	TGTGCCAGCAGCCTCTCCGGGACTAGCGGGGGCCGGCAGTTCTTC
TRBV6-4	TRBJ2-3	-	few	13	CASSDLSTDTQYF	TGTGCCAGCAGTGACTTATCAACAGATACGCAGTATTTT
TRBV2	TRBJ1-5	-	few	12	CASSPPQRPQHF	TGTGCCAGCAGCCCCCCTCAGCGGCCCCAGCATTTT
TRBV29-1	TRBJ1-1	-	many	13	CSVEPGTNTEAFF	TGCAGCGTTGAACCCGGGACAAACACTGAAGCTTTCTTT
TRBV3-1	TRBJ2-7	-	many	15	CASSQLSGRGYEQYF	TGTGCCAGCAGCCAATTATCCGGGAGAGGGTACGAGCAGTACTTC
TRBV6-5	TRBJ2-7	TRBD2	-	15	CASRHFSGGSYEQYF	TGTGCCAGCAGACACTTTAGCGGGGGAAGCTACGAGCAGTACTTC
TRBV6-2/TRBV6-3	TRBJ2-7	TRBD1	-	14	CASSIRGGLYEQYF	TGTGCCAGCAGCATTCGAGGGGGCTTATACGAGCAGTACTTC
TRBV10-3	TRBJ1-2	-	many	13	CAISGKGDYGYTF	TGTGCCATCAGTGGAAAGGGCGACTATGGCTACACCTTC
TRBV5-1	TRBJ2-7	TRBD1	few	16	CASSTGTGRNSYEQYF	TGCGCCAGCAGCACCGGGACAGGGAGGAACTCCTACGAGCAGTACTTC
TRBV7-2	TRBJ2-5	TRBD2	-	16	CASSLTAGAGTETQYF	TGTGCCAGCAGCCTAACCGCGGGAGCGGGAACCGAGACCCAGTACTTC
TRBV10-3	TRBJ2-1	TRBD1	many	16	CAISAFQGETYNEQFF	TGTGCCATCAGTGCCTTTCAGGGGGAGACCTACAATGAGCAGTTCTTC
TRBV9	TRBJ1-1	-	many	14	CASSVGVDTMKAFF	TGTGCCAGCAGCGTAGGAGTAGATACCATGAAAGCTTTCTTT
TRBV27	TRBJ1-6	-	many	14	CASRDISYNSPLHF	TGTGCCAGCAGGGACATCTCCTATAATTCACCCCTCCACTTT
TRBV7-2	TRBJ1-3	TRBD1	many	15	CASSFYGQGGNTIYF	TGTGCCAGCAGCTTCTACGGACAGGGGGGAAACACCATATATTTT
TRBV7-2	TRBJ1-5	-	-	13	CASSLMSNQPQHF	TGTGCCAGCAGCTTAATGAGCAATCAGCCCCAGCATTTT
TRBV10-2	TRBJ2-5	TRBD1	many	13	CASSQGARETQYF	TGCGCCAGCAGTCAGGGGGCCCGGGAGACCCAGTACTTC
TRBV19	TRBJ2-1	TRBD2	many	15	CASNIAGGSYNEQFF	TGTGCCAGTAACATCGCGGGGGGCTCCTACAATGAGCAGTTCTTC
TRBV20-1	TRBJ1-4	TRBD1	many	14	CSATDRDRGEKLFF	TGCAGTGCGACCGACCGGGACAGGGGAGAAAAACTGTTTTTT
TRBV13	TRBJ2-6	-	-	15	CASSYRTSGANVLTF	TGTGCCAGCAGCTACAGGACCTCTGGGGCCAACGTCCTGACTTTC
TRBV28	TRBJ2-1	-	-	13	CASSLENYNEQFF	TGTGCCAGCAGTTTGGAAAACTACAATGAGCAGTTCTTC
TRBV10-3	TRBJ2-3	-	-	15	CAISVGSRLTDTQYF	TGTGCCATCAGTGTCGGGAGTAGACTCACAGATACGCAGTATTTT
TRBV5-1	TRBJ2-1	TRBD1	many	14	CASSRTGDDNEQFF	TGCGCCAGCAGCAGGACAGGGGACGACAATGAGCAGTTCTTC
TRBV7-2	TRBJ1-5	-	-	12	CASSFPSQPQHF	TGTGCCAGCAGCTTCCCTAGTCAGCCCCAGCATTTT
TRBV4-2	TRBJ2-1	-	few	13	CASSQTRDSEQFF	TGTGCCAGCAGCCAAACGAGGGACTCTGAGCAGTTCTTC
TRBV7-8	TRBJ1-2	-	many	14	CASSSSLPQKGYTF	TGTGCCAGCAGCTCCTCCCTTCCTCAGAAGGGCTACACCTTC
TRBV11-2	TRBJ2-1	-	many	15	CASSPNRARGNEQFF	TGTGCCAGCAGCCCGAACCGGGCCCGAGGAAATGAGCAGTTCTTC
TRBV6-1	TRBJ2-7	-	many	13	CASSTAGSYEQYF	TGTGCCAGCAGTACAGCGGGCTCCTACGAGCAGTACTTC
TRBV6-2/TRBV6-3	TRBJ2-3	-	many	14	CASSSGSRGDTQYF	TGTGCCAGCAGTTCCGGGTCGCGAGGAGATACGCAGTATTTT